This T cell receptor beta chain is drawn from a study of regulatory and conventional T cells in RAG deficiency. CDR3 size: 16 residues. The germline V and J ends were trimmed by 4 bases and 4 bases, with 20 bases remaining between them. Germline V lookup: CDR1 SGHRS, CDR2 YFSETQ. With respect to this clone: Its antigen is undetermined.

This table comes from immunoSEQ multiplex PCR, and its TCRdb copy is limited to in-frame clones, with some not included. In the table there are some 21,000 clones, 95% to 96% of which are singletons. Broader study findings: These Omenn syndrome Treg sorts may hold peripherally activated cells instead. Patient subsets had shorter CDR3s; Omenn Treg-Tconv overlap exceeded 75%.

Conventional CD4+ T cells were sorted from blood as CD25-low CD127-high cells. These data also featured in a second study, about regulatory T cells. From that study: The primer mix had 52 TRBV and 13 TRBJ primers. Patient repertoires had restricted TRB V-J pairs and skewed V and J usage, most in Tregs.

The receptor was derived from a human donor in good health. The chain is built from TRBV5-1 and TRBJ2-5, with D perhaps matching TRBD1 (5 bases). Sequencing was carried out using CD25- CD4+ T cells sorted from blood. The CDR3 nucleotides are TGCGCCAGCAGCCCCCCCTCTCCAGGGCTGGGAGAGACCCAGTACTTC. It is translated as CASSPPSPGLGETQYF.